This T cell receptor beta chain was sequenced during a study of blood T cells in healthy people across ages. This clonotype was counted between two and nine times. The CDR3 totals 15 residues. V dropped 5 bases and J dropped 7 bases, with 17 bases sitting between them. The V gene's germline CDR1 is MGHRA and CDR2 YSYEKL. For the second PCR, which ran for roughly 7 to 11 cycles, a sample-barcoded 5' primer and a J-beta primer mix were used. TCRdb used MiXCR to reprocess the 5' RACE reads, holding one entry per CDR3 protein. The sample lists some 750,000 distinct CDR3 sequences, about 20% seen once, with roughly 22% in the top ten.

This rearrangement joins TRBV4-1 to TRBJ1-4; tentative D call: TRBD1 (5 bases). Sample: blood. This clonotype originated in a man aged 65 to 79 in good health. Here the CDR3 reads CASSIEGKGLEKLFF. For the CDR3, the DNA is TGCGCCAGCAGCATAGAGGGGAAAGGTCTTGAAAAACTGTTTTTT.